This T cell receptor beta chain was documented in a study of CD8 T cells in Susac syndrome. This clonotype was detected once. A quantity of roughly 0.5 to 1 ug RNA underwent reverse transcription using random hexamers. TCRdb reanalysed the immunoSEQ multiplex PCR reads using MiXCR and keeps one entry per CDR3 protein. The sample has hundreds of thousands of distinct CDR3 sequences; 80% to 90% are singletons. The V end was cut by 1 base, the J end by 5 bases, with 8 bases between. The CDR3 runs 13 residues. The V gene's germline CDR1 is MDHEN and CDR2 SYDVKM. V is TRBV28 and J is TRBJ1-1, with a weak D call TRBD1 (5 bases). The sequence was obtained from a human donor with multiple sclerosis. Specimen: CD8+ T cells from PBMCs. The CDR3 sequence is CASSLSQGTEAFF. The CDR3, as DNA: TGTGCCAGCAGTTTATCCCAGGGTACTGAAGCTTTCTTT.